Below are 28 T cell receptor beta chains sequenced from a single sample in a study of blood T cells in healthy people across ages (dated by TCRdb to the mid-2010s). Libraries were constructed by 5' RACE. These reads were obtained on an Illumina HiSeq 2500. A second PCR of roughly 7 to 12 cycles was run with a J-beta primer mix and a sample-barcoded 5' primer. The public sequencing data were trimmed at Q25 with fastp and processed into clonotypes with MiXCR by TCRdb, which kept only in-frame beta chains. Entries are consolidated by CDR3 protein sequence, retaining the most common genes and DNA. In all, the sample holds around 1,600,000 distinct CDR3 sequences, and approximately 42% of those were seen once. The ten top clones hold more than 4% of the sample. The sample was blood. All receptors derive from a woman younger than 30 in good health.

The CDR3 DNA follows: TGTGCCAGTTTGGATGGGGGATGGGGCAATCAGCCCCAGCATTTT. This sequence encodes CASLDGGWGNQPQHF. V usage is TRBV19 and J usage is TRBJ1-5, with D possibly TRBD1 on 5 matching bases. The CDR3 contains 15 residues. Germline CDR1 and CDR2: LNHDA and SQIVND (reference sequence). V was trimmed by 8 bases and J by 2 bases, leaving 16 bases between them.

This clonotype has more than one count but fewer than ten. CDR3 sequence (DNA): TGCAGTGGTGATTCACCCCTCCACTTT. Translated, it gives CSGDSPLHF. The chain combines TRBV20-1 with TRBJ1-6, with D uncertain. The CDR3 is 9 amino acids. Germline V gene lookup returns CDR1 DFQATT and CDR2 SNEGSKA (reference sequence). The V and J ends lost 7 bases and 8 bases respectively, with 3 bases between them.

This clonotype was observed a handful of times. The chain uses TRBV9 and TRBJ2-7; 13 bases agree with TRBD2. This CDR3 has 15 residues. V dropped 4 bases and J dropped 5; count of bases not matched to a gene: 6. Germline V gene lookup returns CDR1 SGDLS and CDR2 YYNGEE. The CDR3 here is CASSQGTSGTDEQYF. CDR3 DNA sequence: TGTGCCAGCAGCCAAGGGACTAGCGGGACCGACGAGCAGTACTTC.

This clonotype has just a few counts. The J gene is TRBJ2-7, the V gene TRBV20-1, with TRBD1 matching 8 bases. The CDR3 runs 13 residues. Per the germline V gene, CDR1 is DFQATT and CDR2 is SNEGSKA (reference sequence). The V segment lost 4 bases and the J segment 3 bases; nucleotides outside the gene matches: 5. CDR3 coding DNA: TGCAGTGCTAATGGCAGGGGGCTCTACGAGCAGTACTTC. Residues: CSANGRGLYEQYF.

V gene TRBV15 combines with J gene TRBJ2-7; D is perhaps TRBD1 (6 bases). V was shortened by 0 bases and J by 2 bases, with 11 bases between the two germline ends. CDR3 length: 15 amino acids. From germline, CDR1 is LNHNV and CDR2 YYDKDF (reference sequence). The CDR3 here is CATSRDPGQAYEQYF. CDR3 bases: TGTGCCACCAGCAGAGATCCGGGACAAGCCTACGAGCAGTACTTC.

The genes are TRBV5-1 and TRBJ2-4; maybe TRBD1 (6 bases). The DNA end lines up better with TRBJ2-7; the J call may be wrong. CDR3 length: 15 residues. CDR1 is SGHRS and CDR2 is YFSETQ in the germline V gene. This CDR3 reads CASSLDARGYYEQYF. The CDR3 DNA follows: TGCGCCAGCAGCTTGGATGCCAGGGGATACTACGAGCAGTACTTC.

The chain joins TRBV20-1 to TRBJ2-3, with 7 bases lining up with TRBD2. The CDR3 has 13 residues. Trimming at V came to 7 bases and at J to 0 bases, leaving 4 bases not matched to a gene. Germline V lookup: CDR1 DFQATT, CDR2 SNEGSKA (reference sequence). CDR3 protein: CSERTRSTDTQYF. Written as DNA, the CDR3 is TGCAGTGAACGGACTAGGAGCACAGATACGCAGTATTTT.

This clonotype has ten or more counts. Germline is not matched at one junction end, which may reflect a read error. The rearrangement joins TRBV7-3 to TRBJ2-7; 8 bases line up with TRBD1. CDR1 and CDR2 (germline): SGHTA, FQGTGA. This CDR3 is 13 amino acids long. This chain's CDR3 is CASSVTGGYEQYF. CDR3 DNA: TGTGCCAGCAGCGTAACAGGGGGCTACGAGCAGTACTTC.

A few counts support this clonotype. V usage is TRBV28 and J usage is TRBJ2-6; TRBD1 or TRBD2 may be the D gene (5 bases each). Between the trimmed V and J ends, which lost 4 bases and 0 bases, there was a span of 34 bases. CDR3 length: 24 residues. Germline V gene data show CDR1 as MDHEN and CDR2 as SYDVKM. The CDR3 region has the DNA TGTGCCAGCAGTTGGGGACCCAGGAAATCGCCACCTCTTGTACTTAGCTCTGGGGCCAACGTCCTGACTTTC. Its translation: CASSWGPRKSPPLVLSSGANVLTF.

V usage is TRBV21-1 and J usage is TRBJ2-7; TRBD1, the D gene given by the table, was not confirmed from the DNA. TRBV21-1 is described as a pseudogene. The CDR3 extends over 17 amino acids. CDR3 bases: TGTGCCAGCAGCAAAGCTTGTAGGGGGGGATTCTCCTACGAGCAGTACTTC. This sequence encodes CASSKACRGGFSYEQYF.

This clonotype has only a few counts. The rearrangement joins TRBV6-2 or TRBV6-3 to TRBJ2-2; D remains ambiguous. The V and J ends lost 0 bases and 7 bases respectively, with 21 bases between them. CDR3 length equals 18 residues. The germline V gene has CDR1 MNHEY and CDR2 SVGEGT. CDR3 protein: CASSYSSWRDPAVGELFF. CDR3 DNA sequence: TGTGCCAGCAGTTACTCGTCTTGGCGTGATCCCGCTGTCGGGGAGCTGTTTTTT.

The chain carries TRBV30 and TRBJ1-2; D ambiguous. Germline V lookup: CDR1 GTSNPN, CDR2 SVGIG (reference sequence). V gave up 6 bases and J gave up 2 bases, with 16 bases separating them. The CDR3 contains 14 residues. The CDR3 DNA sequence: TGTGCCTGCAAACCCGGCGGTCGAAACTATGGCTACACCTTC. It specifies CACKPGGRNYGYTF.

This clonotype was observed a few times. J is TRBJ2-7 and V is TRBV6-1, with D unclear. This CDR3 contains 16 residues. The germline gives CDR1 MNHNS, CDR2 SASEGT. V was shortened by 2 bases and J by 2 bases, with 16 bases between the two germline ends. CDR3 coding DNA: TGTGCCAGCAGTGAAAATGTCTTCGGCCTAGCCTACGAGCAGTACTTC. Translation gives CASSENVFGLAYEQYF.

The sample holds a few counts of this clonotype. The V and J genes are TRBV7-9 and TRBJ2-1; possible D gene TRBD1, 5 bases. The CDR3 loop spans 16 amino acids. CDR1 is SEHNR and CDR2 is FQNEAQ in the germline V gene (reference sequence). V lost 1 base and J 10 bases, leaving 20 bases between the germline ends. The CDR3 sequence: CASSLGGADRKGEQFF. In DNA, the CDR3 is TGTGCCAGCAGCTTAGGGGGCGCGGACCGAAAGGGAGAGCAGTTCTTC.

The chain combines TRBV7-9 with TRBJ2-1; 10 bases map to TRBD2. The V gene's germline CDR1 is SEHNR and CDR2 FQNEAQ (reference sequence). The CDR3 is 18 residues long. With 7 bases clipped from V and 3 bases from J, the junction kept 15 bases outside the gene matches. Written as DNA, the CDR3 is TGTGCCAGCAACCTCGAGCGGGGTAGCGGGAGGTACTACAATGAGCAGTTCTTC. Translation gives CASNLERGSGRYYNEQFF.

Notes on this clonotype: At one end the junction does not follow the germline gene, possibly because of a read error. The chain is built from TRBV20-1 and TRBJ1-2; no clear D gene. The CDR3 runs 13 residues. CDR1 is DFQATT, CDR2 SNEGSKA, per germline (reference sequence). The chain's CDR3 is CSAEDGEEGGYTF. DNA of the CDR3: TGCAGTGCCGAAGACGGGGAAGAAGGAGGCTACACATTC.

The chain has TRBV11-2 and TRBJ1-5; D not certain. V shed 0 bases and J shed 2 bases, with 17 bases lying between them. CDR1 is SGHAT and CDR2 is FQNNGV in the germline V gene. The CDR3 has 18 amino acids. CDR3: CASSLDRLAERGNQPQHF. In DNA, the CDR3 is TGTGCCAGCAGCTTAGATCGGCTGGCAGAGCGGGGCAATCAGCCCCAGCATTTT.

The chain employs TRBV20-1 and TRBJ1-2, with D tentatively TRBD1 (6 bases). The length of the CDR3 is 14 residues. Trimming shortened V by 3 bases and J by 4 bases, and 15 bases separated the two germline ends. From germline, CDR1 is DFQATT and CDR2 SNEGSKA (reference sequence). CDR3 sequence reads: CSARPTGFPYGYTF. The CDR3 region has the DNA TGCAGTGCTAGGCCCACAGGGTTCCCCTATGGCTACACCTTC.

In this sample, this clonotype turned up a few times. J is TRBJ2-4 and V is TRBV25-1, with 7 bases fitting TRBD1. V was pared by 1 base and J by 7 bases, with 7 bases of the junction left unmatched. CDR3 length equals 15 residues. Germline assignment: CDR1 MGHDK and CDR2 SYGVNS. The DNA for the CDR3 is TGTGCCAGCAGTGAATCTGAGACAGGGTTGAACATTCAGTACTTC. It encodes CASSESETGLNIQYF.

The chain uses TRBV3-1 and TRBJ2-3; TRBD2 matches 16 bases. J gave up 0 bases and V 0 bases, and 15 bases lay outside the gene matches. The CDR3 loop spans 23 amino acids. Germline CDR1 LGHDT, CDR2 YNNKEL (reference sequence). CDR3 residues: CASSQDRPGPGLAGGPSTDTQYF. Here the CDR3 DNA reads TGTGCCAGCAGCCAAGATCGGCCAGGGCCGGGACTAGCGGGAGGGCCTAGCACAGATACGCAGTATTTT.

The rearrangement uses TRBV7-2 and TRBJ2-7; 11 bases line up with TRBD2. TRBJ2-5 explains the end of the DNA better; the J call may be wrong. Germline lookup yields CDR1 SGHTA and CDR2 FQGNSA. The CDR3 contains 17 residues. The CDR3 DNA is TGTGCCAGCAGCTCCCCTCGCCTACTAGCGGGGGTAGAGACCCAGTACTTC. It specifies CASSSPRLLAGVETQYF.

The genes are TRBV7-9 and TRBJ1-2; 10 positions agree with TRBD1. The CDR3 sequence is 15 residues long. With V trimmed by 5 bases and J by 5 bases, 8 bases remained unmatched. CDR1 and CDR2 (germline): SEHNR, FQNEAQ (reference sequence). The DNA of the CDR3 is TGTGCCAGCAGCGAGACAGGGGGCGTCTTGTATGGCTACACCTTC. This encodes CASSETGGVLYGYTF.

Only a few counts were recorded for this clonotype. The chain links TRBV6-1 to TRBJ2-2; the D gene could be TRBD1 or TRBD2 (9 bases each). Per germline, CDR1 MNHNS and CDR2 SASEGT. This CDR3 comprises 17 residues. V was shortened by 6 bases and J by 3 bases, with 20 bases between the two germline ends. The CDR3 is CASRTGGLAGDTGELFF. CDR3 DNA sequence: TGTGCCAGCAGGACAGGGGGTTTAGCGGGAGACACCGGGGAGCTGTTTTTT.

The chain recombines TRBV5-5 with TRBJ1-1, with D unclear. This CDR3 has 14 amino acids. Trimming left V 1 base short and J 4 bases short, with 11 bases between. Looked up from germline, CDR1 is SGHKS and CDR2 is YYEKEE (reference sequence). CDR3 sequence: CASSLWAGFTEAFF. The CDR3 region has the DNA TGTGCCAGCAGCTTGTGGGCAGGCTTCACTGAAGCTTTCTTT.

This sequence joins TRBV7-9 and TRBJ2-1; D is perhaps TRBD1 or TRBD2 (5 bases each). CDR1 and CDR2 from the germline V gene are SEHNR and FQNEAQ (reference sequence). The CDR3 is made up of 15 amino acids. V shed 2 bases and J shed 3 bases, with 11 bases lying between them. The CDR3 DNA reads TGTGCCAGCAGCTTATGGGGGAGTATCTACAATGAGCAGTTCTTC. This translates into CASSLWGSIYNEQFF.

The table lists this clonotype with a few counts. The chain links TRBV4-1 to TRBJ2-3, with 9 bases fitting TRBD1. Germline values: CDR1 MGHRA, CDR2 YSYEKL. This CDR3 spans 15 amino acids. V gave up 4 bases and J gave up 4 bases; unmatched junction bases: 6. The CDR3 sequence: CASSPRDRVSDTQYF. The DNA of the CDR3 is TGCGCCAGCAGCCCCCGGGACAGGGTCTCAGATACGCAGTATTTT.

The rearrangement links TRBV14 to TRBJ2-5, with a possible D match to TRBD2 (6 bases). The CDR3 totals 15 residues. The germline V and J ends were trimmed by 4 bases and 5 bases, with 17 bases remaining between them. Germline CDR1 is SGHDN and CDR2 is FVKESK. CDR3 bases: TGTGCCAGCAGCCTCGGGACTCCTAAAGGGGAGACCCAGTACTTC. Protein sequence: CASSLGTPKGETQYF.

The chain links TRBV30 to TRBJ1-1, with unresolved D. This CDR3 contains 11 residues. The germline V gene encodes CDR1 GTSNPN and CDR2 SVGIG (reference sequence). Trimming pared 4 bases from V and 11 bases from J, leaving 14 bases between. The CDR3 here is CAWKTGPWAFF. In nucleotides, the CDR3 is TGTGCCTGGAAAACCGGGCCCTGGGCTTTCTTT.